This is a list of T cell receptor beta chains from one sample in a study of radiotherapy plus CTLA-4 blockade in lung cancer. Data came from immunoSEQ multiplex PCR; TCRdb stores just in-frame clones and leaves some out. The sample lists 50,000 to 65,000 clones, about three quarters occurring once. The source material was peripheral blood, sampled from a patient treated with radiotherapy plus ipilimumab. The origin of the receptors is a human donor with non-small cell lung cancer who had a partial response to radiotherapy plus ipilimumab. Both conserved end residues are part of each CDR3.

v_call,j_call,cdr3_aa
TRBV19,TRBJ1-5,CASSIVMTGNNQPQHF
TRBV29-1,TRBJ2-1,CSVEPGDNEQFF
TRBV6-4,TRBJ1-2,CASSEDRGYGYTF
TRBV9,TRBJ2-1,CASSVASRGGASYNEQFF
TRBV21-1,TRBJ2-5,CASTRTGAQETQYF
TRBV6-1,TRBJ1-4,CASRNPGTESEKLFF
TRBV19,TRBJ1-5,CASSFRTGGKSNQPQHF
TRBV19,TRBJ1-2,CASSIDLQGKAGYTF
TRBV4-1,TRBJ2-7,CASSQYWDSSTYEQYF
TRBV14,.,CASSPRTGQGYYEQYF
TRBV6-1,TRBJ2-7,CASSGQGTNEQYF
TRBV19,TRBJ2-7,CASSASLHRGQVYEQYF
TRBV28,TRBJ2-7,CASRHPGDRAHEQYF
TRBV5-6,TRBJ2-3,CASLREARTDTQYF
TRBV30,TRBJ2-3,CAWSVGLAGTDTQYF
TRBV5-5,TRBJ1-3,CASSPQGGSGNTIYF
TRBV5-1,TRBJ2-2,CASSLPLQAGELFF
TRBV7-7,TRBJ2-2,CASSLSGTGELFF
TRBV5-1,TRBJ1-1,CASSLEQQGQAFF
TRBV19,TRBJ1-4,CATSPGTGNEKLFF
TRBV29-1,TRBJ2-5,CSARGKETQYF
TRBV5-6,TRBJ1-5,CASSIRTGGWNQPQHF
TRBV5-3,TRBJ2-7,CASGTGSYEQYF
TRBV5-1,TRBJ1-5,CASSLGSGQPQHF
TRBV15,TRBJ1-3,CATSRDQGAGNTIYF
TRBV30,TRBJ1-4,CAWSRVGRVSEKLFF
TRBV2,TRBJ1-5,CASRPWGGGNQPQHF
TRBV15,TRBJ1-2,CATSLQGALFGYTF
TRBV30,TRBJ1-5,CAWSVGQYSNQPQHF
TRBV6-6,TRBJ2-7,CASSYPTADEQYF
TRBV7-2,TRBJ1-1,CASSGRQGAQVGNTEAFF